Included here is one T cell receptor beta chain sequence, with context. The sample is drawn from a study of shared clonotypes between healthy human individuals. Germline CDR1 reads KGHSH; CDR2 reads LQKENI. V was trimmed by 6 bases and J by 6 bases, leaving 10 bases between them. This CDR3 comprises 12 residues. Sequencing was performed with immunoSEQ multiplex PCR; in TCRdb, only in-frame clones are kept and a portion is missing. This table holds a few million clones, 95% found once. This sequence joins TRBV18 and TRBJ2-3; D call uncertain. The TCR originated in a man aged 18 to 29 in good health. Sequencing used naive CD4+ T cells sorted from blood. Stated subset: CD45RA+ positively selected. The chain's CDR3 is CASSETGDTQYF. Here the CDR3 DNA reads TGTGCCAGCTCCGAGACCGGTGATACGCAGTATTTT.